Below are 12 T cell receptor beta chains sequenced from a single sample in a study of regulatory T cells in long-lasting Graves disease. Library construction for TCR beta used iRepertoire HTBI primers and Arm-PCR of CDR3 regions. TCRdb called the multiplex PCR reads again in MiXCR, with one record for every CDR3 protein. Here the sample spans under 450,000 distinct CDR3 sequences, 23% being singletons. Time point here: persistent/refractory GD, antithyroid drugs over 5 years with positive TRAb. The TCR library used RNA extracted from PBMCs. The sequenced sample was peripheral blood mononuclear cells (PBMCs), obtained when the disease was refractory, from a patient treated with antithyroid drugs. These TCRs come from a woman aged 40 to 49 with Graves disease.

This clonotype was counted only a few times. The DNA of the CDR3 is TGCGCCAGCAGTCCCGCGGATAACAGGAATGGCTACACCTTC. Amino acid sequence: CASSPADNRNGYTF. The chain links TRBV5-1 to TRBJ1-2; D is perhaps TRBD1 (5 bases). Germline values: CDR1 SGHRS, CDR2 YFSETQ. The CDR3 has 14 residues. Trimming took 5 bases from V and 6 from J, leaving 17 bases between them. Looking up the rest from reference TRBV5-1 and TRBJ1-2 gives the full variable domain: KAGVTQTPRYLIKTRGQQVTLSCSPISGHRSVSWYQQTPGQGLQFLFEYFSETQRNKGNFPGRFSGRQFSNSRSEMNVSTLELGDSALYLCASSPADNRNGYTFGSGTRLTVV.

The rearrangement joins TRBV7-9 to TRBJ1-2, with no clear D. The CDR3 totals 12 residues. Between the trimmed V and J ends, which lost 3 bases and 11 bases, there was a span of 13 bases. In germline, CDR1 is SEHNR, CDR2 FQNEAQ (reference sequence). The DNA for the CDR3 is TGTGCCAGCAGCTTCGGGCTGGGAGGATACACCTTC. Residues: CASSFGLGGYTF. Drawing the rest from reference TRBV7-9 and TRBJ1-2, the complete variable domain is DTGVSQNPRHKITKRGQNVTFRCDPISEHNRLYWYRQTLGQGPEFLTYFQNEAQLEKSRLLSDRFSAERPKGSFSTLEIQRTEQGDSAMYLCASSFGLGGYTFGSGTRLTVV.

This clonotype was seen ten or more times. The rearrangement uses TRBV24-1 and TRBJ2-5; maybe TRBD1 (6 bases). Trimming took off 4 bases at V and 9 bases at J, with 11 bases between the two ends. This CDR3 contains 12 residues. From germline, CDR1 is KGHDR and CDR2 SFDVKD. CDR3 loop: CATSETHRAQYF. The CDR3 nucleotides are TGTGCCACCAGTGAGACCCACAGGGCCCAGTACTTC.

This clonotype came up many times. V usage is TRBV12-3 or TRBV12-4 and J usage is TRBJ2-7; D uncertain. The V end was cut by 5 bases, the J end by 2 bases, with 16 bases between. CDR3 size: 15 residues. Here the CDR3 reads CASSLESLLTYEQYF. Written as DNA, the CDR3 is TGTGCCAGCAGTCTAGAATCTTTACTTACCTACGAGCAGTACTTC.

This clonotype was observed many times. This chain links TRBV12-3 or TRBV12-4 with TRBJ1-1; D remains unclear. V was trimmed by 2 bases and J by 0 bases, leaving 10 bases between them. There are 15 residues in the CDR3. CDR3 in DNA: TGTGCCAGCAGTTTAATTTCCGGGTTGAACACTGAAGCTTTCTTT. This encodes CASSLISGLNTEAFF.

This clonotype has ten or more counts. The rearrangement joins TRBV28 to TRBJ2-2; 9 bases map to TRBD1. Germline CDR1 MDHEN, CDR2 SYDVKM. The V and J ends lost 6 bases and 7 bases, in that order; junction bases with no gene match: 6. CDR3 length: 14 residues. This CDR3 is CASSWDREGGELFF. CDR3 bases: TGTGCCAGCAGCTGGGACAGGGAAGGCGGGGAGCTGTTTTTT. The full variable domain, in which reference TRBV28 and TRBJ2-2 provide the parts outside the CDR3, is DVKVTQSSRYLVKRTGEKVFLECVQDMDHENMFWYRQDPGLGLRLIYFSYDVKMKEKGDIPEGYSVSREKKERFSLILESASTNQTSMYLCASSWDREGGELFFGEGSRLTVL.

In this sample, this clonotype turned up a few times. V usage is TRBV12-3 or TRBV12-4 and J usage is TRBJ1-5; D unclear. Trimming took off 1 base at V and 7 bases at J, with 8 bases between the two ends. This CDR3 region has 13 residues. Written as DNA, the CDR3 is TGTGCCAGCAGTTTAGGGGCTGGGCAGCCCCAGCATTTT. Translating gives CASSLGAGQPQHF.

V is TRBV7-9 and J is TRBJ2-7; D is possibly TRBD1 or TRBD2 (5 bases each). Germline values: CDR1 SEHNR, CDR2 FQNEAQ (reference sequence). V dropped 1 base and J dropped 5 bases, with 18 bases sitting between them. This CDR3 is 16 amino acids long. The CDR3 spells CASSLVELGERNEQYF. In DNA form, the CDR3 reads TGTGCCAGCAGCTTAGTCGAGTTGGGGGAGCGGAACGAGCAGTACTTC.

CDR3 sequence (DNA): TGTGCCAGCGGATCTAGCGGGATCACAGATACGCAGTATTTT. Its protein is CASGSSGITDTQYF. This chain uses TRBV28 with TRBJ2-3, with TRBD2 matching 9 bases. V shed 8 bases and J 2 bases; nucleotides not matched to a gene: 5. Germline CDR1 MDHEN, CDR2 SYDVKM. The CDR3 extends over 14 amino acids.

This clonotype was seen many times. V gene TRBV29-1 combines with J gene TRBJ2-7, with D perhaps matching TRBD1 (6 bases). Per the germline V gene, CDR1 is SQVTM and CDR2 is ANQGSEA. V was clipped by 2 bases and J by 6 bases, with 8 bases between them. The CDR3 covers 11 residues. The CDR3 coding sequence is TGCAGCGTTGAATTCAGGGGCGAGCAGTACTTC. Translating it yields CSVEFRGEQYF.

This clonotype came up many times. V and J are TRBV28 and TRBJ1-1; no reliable D call. The CDR3 is 12 amino acids. Germline V gives CDR1 MDHEN, CDR2 SYDVKM. Trimming took off 6 bases at V and 8 bases at J, with 13 bases between the two ends. The CDR3 here is CASSQGRTEAFF. As DNA, the CDR3 is TGTGCCAGCAGCCAAGGCCGAACAGAAGCTTTCTTT.

Concerning this clonotype itself: This may arise from a read error, as a much more abundant clone is one base away. This rearrangement joins TRBV29-1 to TRBJ2-2; TRBD1 is a possible D gene (5 bases). CDR3 length: 12 amino acids. Germline V gives CDR1 SQVTM, CDR2 ANQGSEA. The germline V and J ends were trimmed by 6 bases and 4 bases, with 9 bases remaining between them. This CDR3 reads CSVRVGTGELFF. The CDR3 DNA reads as TGCAGCGTCAGGGTGGGCACCGGGGAGCTGTTTTTT.